Below, 21 T cell receptor beta chains from the same sample are listed, as sequenced in a study of blood T cell dynamics during melanoma immunotherapy. Documented time point: pre-treatment baseline. The data were produced by immunoSEQ multiplex PCR, yet TCRdb's version contains in-frame clones alone and is incomplete. The data contain approximately 15,000 clones, about 84% of them seen just once; the ten biggest clones take up about 4.6%. The sequenced sample was blood, obtained from a patient treated with checkpoint blockade. Source of these receptors: a human donor with melanoma.

The gene calls are TRBV5-4 and TRBJ1-2; D gene unclear. The CDR3 extends over 14 amino acids. Germline CDR1 is SGHNT and CDR2 is YYREEE (reference sequence). Deletions cut 0 bases from V and 2 bases from J, with 8 bases between. The CDR3 sequence is CASSLVGQNYGYTF. Written as DNA, the CDR3 is TGTGCCAGCAGCTTGGTCGGGCAGAACTATGGCTACACCTTC.

The chain uses TRBV10-2 and TRBJ2-5; 8 bases match TRBD1. The germline V gene encodes CDR1 WSHSY and CDR2 SAAADI. There are 15 residues in the CDR3. V lost 3 bases and J lost 5; bases outside the gene matches: 8. CDR3: CASSDWAGGFETQYF. For the CDR3, the DNA is TGCGCCAGCAGTGATTGGGCAGGGGGCTTCGAGACCCAGTACTTC.

The gene calls are TRBV6-5 and TRBJ2-2, with D unclear. This CDR3 is 13 amino acids long. Germline loops: CDR1 MNHEY, CDR2 SVGAGI. V was trimmed by 8 bases and J by 0 bases, leaving 7 bases between them. This CDR3 reads CASRGSNTGELFF. CDR3 nucleotides: TGTGCCAGCCGTGGTTCGAACACCGGGGAGCTGTTTTTT.

The gene calls are TRBV7-3 and TRBJ2-2; no firm D call. The CDR3 consists of 17 residues. Trimming shortened V by 1 base and J by 2 bases, and 14 bases separated the two germline ends. The germline gives CDR1 SGHTA, CDR2 FQGTGA. CDR3: CASSLKFETRNTGELFF. CDR3 nucleotides: TGTGCCAGCAGCTTAAAATTCGAGACACGAAACACCGGGGAGCTGTTTTTT.

The gene calls are TRBV27 and TRBJ1-1; D might be TRBD1 (6 bases). Germline CDR1 is MNHEY and CDR2 is SMNVEV (reference sequence). Trimming cost V 3 bases and J 5 bases, with 19 bases left between them. CDR3 length equals 16 residues. The CDR3 bases are TGTGCCAGCAGTTTTAGCGCCCGGGGGGCCGGAACTGAAGCTTTCTTT. Its translation is CASSFSARGAGTEAFF.

The chain uses TRBV7-3 and TRBJ2-7; 8 nucleotides align to TRBD2. The length of the CDR3 is 14 residues. The V gene end was trimmed by 5 bases and the J gene end by 7 bases; junction bases not matched to a gene: 10. Germline values: CDR1 SGHTA, CDR2 FQGTGA. DNA for the CDR3: TGTGCCAGCAGCCCACGGGGGGGAACGGAGGAGCAGTACTTC. Translation gives CASSPRGGTEEQYF.

The chain has TRBV5-6 and TRBJ2-1; D remains unclear. Trimming removed 3 bases from V and 8 bases from J, with 12 bases in between. Germline loops: CDR1 SGHDT, CDR2 YYEEEE. The CDR3 spans 13 residues. The CDR3 DNA is TGTGCCAGCAGCTCGGGCATGCGCTATGAGCAGTTCTTC. Translation gives CASSSGMRYEQFF. The full variable domain, with the rest looked up from reference TRBV5-6 and TRBJ2-1, is DAGVTQSPTHLIKTRGQQVTLRCSPKSGHDTVSWYQQALGQGPQFIFQYYEEEERQRGNFPDRFSGHQFPNYSSELNVNALLLGDSALYLCASSSGMRYEQFFGPGTRLTVL.

This CDR3 reads CASSLGRDLYAEQFF. DNA for the CDR3: TGTGCCAGCAGCTTGGGCAGGGACCTTTACGCGGAGCAGTTCTTC. This chain connects TRBV5-5 to TRBJ2-1, with D possibly being TRBD1 or TRBD2 (5 bases each). The germline CDR1 and CDR2 sequences are SGHKS and YYEKEE (reference sequence). Trimming pared 0 bases from V and 10 bases from J, leaving 17 bases between. The CDR3 has 15 amino acids. The variable domain in full, completed from reference TRBV5-5 and TRBJ2-1, reads DAGVTQSPTHLIKTRGQQVTLRCSPISGHKSVSWYQQVLGQGPQFIFQYYEKEERGRGNFPDRFSARQFPNYSSELNVNALLLGDSALYLCASSLGRDLYAEQFFGPGTRLTVL.

The V and J genes are TRBV7-9 and TRBJ2-2; perhaps D is TRBD1 or TRBD2 (6 bases each). Trimming cost V 4 bases and J 5 bases, with 14 bases left between them. The germline gives CDR1 SEHNR, CDR2 FQNEAQ (reference sequence). This CDR3 has 15 residues. CDR3 nucleotide sequence: TGTGCCAGCAGCTCGACCCAGGGGAGGACCGGGGAGCTGTTTTTT. Translating it yields CASSSTQGRTGELFF.

The chain couples TRBV9 to TRBJ2-1, with D possibly matching TRBD2 (5 bases). The V gene lost 3 bases and the J gene lost 9 bases, with 19 bases spanning the gap. Germline CDR1 SGDLS, CDR2 YYNGEE. This CDR3 is built from 15 residues. CDR3 sequence (DNA): TGTGCCAGCAGCGAAACCCAGGAGGTAGTGAGTGAGCAGTTCTTC. Amino acids: CASSETQEVVSEQFF.

The CDR3 is CASSLSGPTSGAGAQYF. Here the CDR3 DNA reads TGTGCCAGCAGCTTAAGTGGGCCAACTAGCGGGGCCGGGGCGCAGTATTTT. The chain recombines TRBV7-3 with TRBJ2-3; the match to TRBD2 covers 10 bases. The germline CDR1 and CDR2 sequences are SGHTA and FQGTGA. The V segment lost 1 base and the J segment 10 bases; nucleotides outside the gene matches: 14. This CDR3 spans 17 amino acids.

The CDR3: CASGTITQYF. CDR3 nucleotides: TGTGCCAGCGGGACTATCACGCAGTATTTT. The chain is built from TRBV6-5 and TRBJ2-3; 7 nucleotides agree with TRBD2. This CDR3 region has 10 residues. Germline assignment: CDR1 MNHEY and CDR2 SVGAGI. Losses at the gene ends were 8 bases for V and 9 bases for J; bases not matched to a gene: 2.

The V and J genes are TRBV11-2 and TRBJ1-6; D perhaps matches TRBD1 (5 bases). V dropped 0 bases and J dropped 5 bases, with 11 bases sitting between them. CDR1 is SGHAT, CDR2 FQNNGV, per germline. This CDR3 contains 16 residues. The CDR3 protein is CASSLDWGRNNSPLHF. The CDR3 DNA reads as TGTGCCAGCAGCTTAGATTGGGGCCGGAATAATTCACCCCTCCACTTT.

This clone has only a few counts. The V call is TRBV4-1, the J call TRBJ2-7; 8 bases line up with TRBD1. V dropped 3 bases and J dropped 5; count of bases not matched to a gene: 6. The CDR3 totals 14 residues. Germline CDR1 is MGHRA and CDR2 is YSYEKL. The CDR3 loop is CASSQAGQGHEQYF. In DNA form, the CDR3 reads TGCGCCAGCAGCCAGGCTGGACAGGGCCACGAGCAGTACTTC.

The CDR3 reads CASSVGSRYEQYF. DNA of the CDR3: TGTGCCAGCAGTGTAGGAAGTAGGTACGAGCAGTACTTC. The chain employs TRBV6-1 and TRBJ2-7; no definite D call. Germline V gene data show CDR1 as MNHNS and CDR2 as SASEGT. Trimming stripped 4 bases from V and 4 bases from J, with 11 bases between. The CDR3 loop spans 13 amino acids.

V is TRBV5-8 and J is TRBJ1-4, with a weak D call TRBD1 (6 bases). V lost 4 bases to trimming and J lost 4 bases, with 14 bases between them. The germline gives CDR1 SGHTS, CDR2 YDEGEE. The length of the CDR3 is 15 residues. The CDR3 DNA reads as TGTGCCAGCAGCCCACAGGGTCAGAGTAATGAAAAACTGTTTTTT. Protein product: CASSPQGQSNEKLFF.

CDR3 region: CASSESRSVGTQYF. For the CDR3, the DNA is TGTGCCAGCAGTGAATCTAGATCGGTGGGGACCCAGTACTTC. The chain has TRBV6-1 and TRBJ2-5; D is ambiguous. The length of the CDR3 is 14 residues. Germline CDR1 is MNHNS and CDR2 is SASEGT. The V gene lost 2 bases and the J gene lost 7 bases, with 14 bases spanning the gap.

The DNA for the CDR3 is TGCGCCAGCACTCATTCCCGCAGGGCGAACACCGGGGAGCTGTTTTTT. Encoded protein: CASTHSRRANTGELFF. This sequence joins TRBV23-1 and TRBJ2-2; a possible D gene is TRBD1 (5 bases). TRBV23-1 is known as an ORF, though its function is uncertain. The CDR3 sequence is 16 residues long. V lost 7 bases to trimming and J lost 0 bases, with 15 bases between them.

This clone has more than one count but fewer than ten. V usage is TRBV5-1 and J usage is TRBJ1-3, with TRBD1 matching 7 bases. J lost 8 bases, V lost 0 bases, and 11 bases had no gene match. In germline, CDR1 is SGHRS, CDR2 YFSETQ. This CDR3 is built from 16 residues. The CDR3 loop reads CASSLGWGDSGYTIYF. The CDR3 DNA follows: TGCGCCAGCAGCTTGGGATGGGGGGACAGTGGTTACACCATATATTTT.

This rearrangement joins TRBV28 to TRBJ1-1; D remains ambiguous. The CDR3 covers 13 residues. With 7 bases removed from V and 0 bases from J, the gap between germline ends came to 9 bases. Germline V gene lookup returns CDR1 MDHEN and CDR2 SYDVKM. The chain's CDR3 is CASTLGLNTEAFF. The CDR3 region has the DNA TGTGCCAGCACCCTGGGGTTGAACACTGAAGCTTTCTTT. Looking up the rest from reference TRBV28 and TRBJ1-1 gives the full variable domain: DVKVTQSSRYLVKRTGEKVFLECVQDMDHENMFWYRQDPGLGLRLIYFSYDVKMKEKGDIPEGYSVSREKKERFSLILESASTNQTSMYLCASTLGLNTEAFFGQGTRLTVV.

The chain joins TRBV6-1 to TRBJ2-5, with 9 nucleotides matching TRBD1. The J segment lost 14 bases and the V segment lost 1 base, leaving 14 bases of the junction unmatched. There are 15 residues in the CDR3. Germline-derived CDR1 and CDR2 are MNHNS and SASEGT. CDR3 nucleotides: TGTGCCAGCAGTGAAGTCGGCCTGTCCCATACAGGGGGCTACTTC. Translated, it gives CASSEVGLSHTGGYF.